The following is a T cell receptor (beta chain) sequence with its context. Its antigen is unidentified. PCR employed 60 Vbeta and 13 Jbeta primers. Sequencing used immunoSEQ multiplex PCR; TCRdb keeps in-frame clones, though not all of them. There are around 120,000 clones in the sample; about 80% occur only once, and 3% to 4% lies in the top ten. These data originate in a study of cytomegalovirus exposure and HLA in healthy donors. This CDR3 comprises 18 residues. CDR1 SGHTA and CDR2 FQGNSA come from the germline V gene. The V and J ends lost 0 bases and 0 bases, in that order; junction bases with no gene match: 1. Broader study findings: Likely technical artifact: a cluster of highly shared sequence variants.

The chain combines TRBV7-2 with TRBJ2-2, with 13 bases matching TRBD2. The sequence came from a woman in her thirties or forties in good health and CMV-seronegative. Sequences were obtained from PBMCs. CDR3 region: CASSLAGLAGPNTGELFF. The CDR3 bases are TGTGCCAGCAGCTTAGCGGGACTAGCGGGACCGAACACCGGGGAGCTGTTTTTT.